This T cell receptor beta chain was identified during a study of cytomegalovirus exposure and HLA in healthy donors. A multiplex PCR was run with 60 Vbeta primers and 13 Jbeta primers. This table comes from immunoSEQ multiplex PCR, and its TCRdb copy is limited to in-frame clones, with some not included. The repertoire holds about 150,000 clones, with about three quarters as singletons. General study findings and limits: Later analysis associated a missense DCLRE1C variant with TCR beta V- and J-gene trimming. Presence/absence analyses rested on an assumption that sequencing depth was roughly uniform across donors. Most of the TCR beta V segments (in an earlier analysis) were productive either about 90% or about 30% of the time.

Worth noting for this clone: Antigen unknown.

The source is a woman between 40 and 50 years old in good health and CMV-seronegative. Specimen: PBMCs.

CDR3 protein: CASSFTTGYEQYF. CDR3 DNA sequence: TGCGCCAGCAGCTTCACCACAGGGTACGAGCAGTACTTC. The chain couples TRBV5-1 to TRBJ2-7, with D maybe TRBD1 (6 bases). The germline V and J ends were trimmed by 2 bases and 4 bases, with 10 bases remaining between them. The CDR3 has 13 amino acids. Germline V gene data show CDR1 as SGHRS and CDR2 as YFSETQ.